This T cell receptor (beta chain) was documented in a study of OX40 agonist ivuxolimab in advanced cancers. General study points: Some of the lowest clonal expansion was seen in partial responders at 0.1-3.0 mg/kg.

This clone has a handful of counts. Its target is unknown. Measured with immunoSEQ multiplex PCR; TCRdb has only the in-frame clones, and not every one. The sample records fewer than 90,000 clones, roughly 80% being singletons. The CDR3 has 13 amino acids. V was pared by 6 bases and J by 6 bases, with 11 bases between. CDR1 and CDR2 (germline): PRHDT, FYEKMQ (reference sequence). The source was CD4+ or CD8+ T cells sorted from blood, collected in a trial of the OX40 agonist ivuxolimab. The TCR sequence derives from an adult with an advanced solid tumor such as melanoma, head and neck, liver or kidney cancer. V usage is TRBV13 and J usage is TRBJ2-2; possible D gene TRBD1, 5 bases. CDR3 bases: TGTGCCAGCAGGAACACAGGCGCCGGGGAGCTGTTTTTT. It yields the protein CASRNTGAGELFF.